One and the same sample provided the 23 T cell receptor beta chains below, sequenced in a study of cytomegalovirus exposure and HLA in healthy donors. Sequenced by immunoSEQ multiplex PCR; TCRdb stores in-frame clones only, minus some. The sample has around 70,000 clones, 94% seen once. Sequencing used PBMCs. The origin of the receptors is a man between 18 and 29 years old in good health and CMV-seropositive.

The chain couples TRBV28 to TRBJ1-3, with D possibly TRBD1 on 6 matching bases. CDR3 length: 14 residues. Trimming removed 7 bases at V and 0 bases at J, with 10 bases between. In germline, CDR1 is MDHEN, CDR2 SYDVKM. In nucleotides, the CDR3 is TGTGCCAGCACCCGGGACAACTCTGGAAACACCATATATTTT. Translating gives CASTRDNSGNTIYF.

The gene calls are TRBV6-4 and TRBJ2-2, with D unresolved. V was cut by 7 bases and J by 5 bases, with 20 bases left in between. The CDR3 is 16 residues long. From germline, CDR1 is MRHNA and CDR2 SNTAGT. CDR3 in DNA: TGTGCCAGCAAAACTCGGGTTGACGAACCTACCGGGGAGCTGTTTTTT. This gives the protein CASKTRVDEPTGELFF.

This rearrangement joins TRBV28 to TRBJ1-2, with D possibly being TRBD1 (5 bases). V dropped 11 bases and J dropped 7 bases, with 23 bases sitting between them. Germline CDR1 MDHEN, CDR2 SYDVKM. There are 14 residues in the CDR3. CDR3 DNA: TGTGCCGTCCGAAACCGGGGGAAGGTGGGTGGCTACACCTTC. Protein sequence: CAVRNRGKVGGYTF.

The J gene is TRBJ2-7, the V gene TRBV28; TRBD1 matches 8 bases. The V segment lost 4 bases and the J segment 6 bases; nucleotides outside the gene matches: 17. The V gene's germline CDR1 is MDHEN and CDR2 SYDVKM. This CDR3 is built from 17 residues. This CDR3 is CASSSTDSQGAMGEQYF. The CDR3 bases are TGTGCCAGCAGTTCAACCGATTCCCAGGGGGCTATGGGCGAGCAGTACTTC.

As concerns this clone: Sequence at one end of the junction differs from germline and may be a read error. The V gene is TRBV4-2, the J gene TRBJ2-2, with D possibly TRBD2 on 5 matching bases. CDR1 is LGHNA, CDR2 YNFKEQ, per germline. This CDR3 spans 15 amino acids. CDR3 in amino acids: CASNQGAENTGELFF. DNA for the CDR3: TGTGCCAGCAACCAAGGAGCGGAGAACACCGGGGAGCTGTTTTTT.

This chain connects TRBV6-4 to TRBJ1-2; D is ambiguous. In germline, CDR1 is MRHNA, CDR2 SNTAGT. The germline V and J ends were trimmed by 0 bases and 6 bases, with 17 bases remaining between them. The CDR3 has 16 amino acids. CDR3 region: CASSDSRKTRGHGYTF. In nucleotides, the CDR3 is TGTGCCAGCAGTGACTCCCGGAAAACTCGAGGGCATGGCTACACCTTC.

This clone came up once. The genes are TRBV5-6 and TRBJ1-2; D is uncertain. Germline V CDR1 and CDR2: SGHDT, YYEEEE. CDR3 length: 13 residues. Trimming removed 6 bases from V and 7 bases from J, with 16 bases in between. DNA of the CDR3: TGTGCCAGCACCTGGGAGCCCCTAAGTGGCTACACCTTC. The encoded protein is CASTWEPLSGYTF. Using reference TRBV5-6 and TRBJ1-2 for the parts outside the CDR3, the full variable domain is DAGVTQSPTHLIKTRGQQVTLRCSPKSGHDTVSWYQQALGQGPQFIFQYYEEEERQRGNFPDRFSGHQFPNYSSELNVNALLLGDSALYLCASTWEPLSGYTFGSGTRLTVV.

The chain carries TRBV18 and TRBJ2-7; 11 bases agree with TRBD1. After removal of 6 bases from V and 5 bases from J, the junction contained 3 bases not matched to a gene. The CDR3 length is 13 residues. Germline CDR1 KGHSH, CDR2 LQKENI. This CDR3 is CASSGTGGNEQYF. In nucleotides, the CDR3 is TGTGCCAGCTCCGGGACAGGGGGGAACGAGCAGTACTTC.

V is TRBV28 and J is TRBJ1-4; tentatively, D is TRBD1 (6 bases). The CDR3 spans 14 residues. In germline, CDR1 is MDHEN, CDR2 SYDVKM. The CDR3 DNA reads as TGTGGGGTGAGCCAGGGGACCCCGAATGAAAAACTGTTTTTT. This gives the protein CGVSQGTPNEKLFF.

The chain joins TRBV28 to TRBJ1-2, with no clear D. The germline V gene encodes CDR1 MDHEN and CDR2 SYDVKM. This CDR3 contains 13 residues. The V and J ends lost 5 bases and 8 bases respectively, with 15 bases between them. This CDR3 is CASSLLRPPGYTF. The CDR3 nucleotides read TGTGCCAGCAGTCTACTACGTCCCCCGGGCTACACCTTC.

The J gene is TRBJ2-5, the V gene TRBV7-9, with TRBD2 identical over 7 bases. CDR1 and CDR2 from the germline V gene are SEHNR and FQNEAQ (reference sequence). V was clipped by 5 bases and J by 5 bases; unmatched bases: 5. The CDR3 consists of 13 residues. The CDR3 bases are TGTGCCAGCAGCCTCCGGCGGGGGGAGACCCAGTACTTC. This gives the protein CASSLRRGETQYF.

The gene calls are TRBV7-2 and TRBJ1-2; D perhaps matches TRBD1 (6 bases). V shed 2 bases and J shed 6 bases, with 10 bases lying between them. CDR3 length equals 13 residues. Germline V gives CDR1 SGHTA, CDR2 FQGNSA. CDR3 DNA sequence: TGTGCCAGCAGCTTATTGGCAGGGGATGGCTACACCTTC. Amino acid sequence: CASSLLAGDGYTF.

This sequence joins TRBV28 and TRBJ1-4, with 7 bases matching TRBD1. The germline V gene encodes CDR1 MDHEN and CDR2 SYDVKM. V lost 5 bases and J lost 7; bases outside the gene matches: 10. The CDR3 is made up of 15 amino acids. The CDR3 nucleotides are TGTGCCAGCAGTCCCCCACAGGGGTGGAGTGAAAAACTGTTTTTT. As protein: CASSPPQGWSEKLFF.

This rearrangement joins TRBV7-9 to TRBJ2-7; 8 bases agree with TRBD1. Germline CDR1 SEHNR, CDR2 FQNEAQ (reference sequence). This CDR3 region has 13 residues. V shed 4 bases and J 5 bases; nucleotides not matched to a gene: 4. The CDR3 here is CASSSTGDHEQYF. The CDR3 DNA is TGTGCCAGCAGCTCGACAGGGGACCACGAGCAGTACTTC.

The chain uses TRBV5-1 and TRBJ2-7, with 10 bases identical to TRBD1. Trimming cost V 7 bases and J 2 bases; bases outside gene matches: 6. The CDR3 runs 14 residues. Germline V CDR1 and CDR2: SGHRS, YFSETQ. The CDR3 loop is CASSPGTGAYEQYF. CDR3 in DNA: TGCGCCAGCTCTCCAGGGACAGGGGCCTACGAGCAGTACTTC. The full variable domain, in which reference TRBV5-1 and TRBJ2-7 provide the parts outside the CDR3, is KAGVTQTPRYLIKTRGQQVTLSCSPISGHRSVSWYQQTPGQGLQFLFEYFSETQRNKGNFPGRFSGRQFSNSRSEMNVSTLELGDSALYLCASSPGTGAYEQYFGPGTRLTVT.

The V and J genes are TRBV14 and TRBJ2-6; tentatively, D is TRBD1 (6 bases). Germline lookup yields CDR1 SGHDN and CDR2 FVKESK. The CDR3 has 16 residues. The ends were cut back, 4 bases at V and 0 bases at J, with 10 bases in the middle. The CDR3 sequence: CASSPYRDSGANVLTF. The CDR3, as DNA: TGTGCCAGCAGCCCCTACAGGGACTCTGGGGCCAACGTCCTGACTTTC. Supplemented by reference TRBV14 and TRBJ2-6, the full variable domain reads EAGVTQFPSHSVIEKGQTVTLRCDPISGHDNLYWYRRVMGKEIKFLLHFVKESKQDESGMPNNRFLAERTGGTYSTLKVQPAELEDSGVYFCASSPYRDSGANVLTFGAGSRLTVL.

The chain has TRBV7-3 and TRBJ2-3, with 10 positions matching TRBD1. J gave up 6 bases and V 5 bases, and 8 bases lay outside the gene matches. This CDR3 comprises 15 residues. From germline, CDR1 is SGHTA and CDR2 FQGTGA. The CDR3 sequence is CASSNSPGQGDTQYF. The DNA of the CDR3 is TGTGCCAGCAGCAACTCACCGGGACAGGGGGATACGCAGTATTTT.

The chain is built from TRBV6-1 and TRBJ2-2; a weak D match, TRBD1 (7 bases). V lost 4 bases to trimming and J lost 1 base, with 10 bases between them. The CDR3 length is 15 residues. Germline CDR1 MNHNS, CDR2 SASEGT. CDR3 region: CASSVQGGNTGELFF. CDR3 in DNA: TGTGCCAGCAGTGTTCAGGGGGGGAACACCGGGGAGCTGTTTTTT.

The chain joins TRBV5-6 to TRBJ1-3; D perhaps matches TRBD1 (6 bases). The CDR3 is 15 residues long. Germline V lookup: CDR1 SGHDT, CDR2 YYEEEE. V was clipped by 0 bases and J by 3 bases, with 10 bases between them. The CDR3 DNA follows: TGTGCCAGCAGCTTGGGGCAGGGACATGGAAACACCATATATTTT. It specifies CASSLGQGHGNTIYF.

V and J are TRBV2 and TRBJ1-1, with a possible D match to TRBD1 (6 bases). The CDR3 has 15 residues. CDR1 and CDR2 from the germline V gene are SNHLY and FYNNEI. Trimming took off 5 bases at V and 0 bases at J, with 13 bases between the two ends. This chain's CDR3 is CASSIQGSMNTEAFF. CDR3 coding DNA: TGTGCCAGCAGTATACAGGGCAGTATGAACACTGAAGCTTTCTTT.

The CDR3 region has the DNA TGTGCCAGCAGTACCCGGGACAGGGAGGATACGCAGTATTTT. This encodes CASSTRDREDTQYF. The V and J genes are TRBV6-1 and TRBJ2-3; 9 bases align to TRBD1. The CDR3 length is 14 residues. Trimming cost V 5 bases and J 6 bases; bases outside gene matches: 6. CDR1 MNHNS and CDR2 SASEGT come from the germline V gene.

This chain connects TRBV5-1 to TRBJ2-1; TRBD2 might be the D (5 bases). There are 13 residues in the CDR3. Germline values: CDR1 SGHRS, CDR2 YFSETQ. Trimming left V 2 bases short and J 5 bases short, with 8 bases between. This CDR3 reads CASSFLRDNEQFF. The CDR3, as DNA: TGCGCCAGCAGCTTTCTGAGGGACAATGAGCAGTTCTTC. The full variable domain, its missing parts supplied by reference TRBV5-1 and TRBJ2-1, is KAGVTQTPRYLIKTRGQQVTLSCSPISGHRSVSWYQQTPGQGLQFLFEYFSETQRNKGNFPGRFSGRQFSNSRSEMNVSTLELGDSALYLCASSFLRDNEQFFGPGTRLTVL.

The CDR3 nucleotides are TGTGCCAGCAGTCAGACTAGCGGGGTGACAGATACGCAGTATTTT. Translated: CASSQTSGVTDTQYF. The chain joins TRBV27 to TRBJ2-3, with 11 positions matching TRBD2. Per the germline V gene, CDR1 is MNHEY and CDR2 is SMNVEV (reference sequence). Losses at the gene ends were 5 bases for V and 3 bases for J; bases not matched to a gene: 4. The CDR3 is made up of 15 amino acids.